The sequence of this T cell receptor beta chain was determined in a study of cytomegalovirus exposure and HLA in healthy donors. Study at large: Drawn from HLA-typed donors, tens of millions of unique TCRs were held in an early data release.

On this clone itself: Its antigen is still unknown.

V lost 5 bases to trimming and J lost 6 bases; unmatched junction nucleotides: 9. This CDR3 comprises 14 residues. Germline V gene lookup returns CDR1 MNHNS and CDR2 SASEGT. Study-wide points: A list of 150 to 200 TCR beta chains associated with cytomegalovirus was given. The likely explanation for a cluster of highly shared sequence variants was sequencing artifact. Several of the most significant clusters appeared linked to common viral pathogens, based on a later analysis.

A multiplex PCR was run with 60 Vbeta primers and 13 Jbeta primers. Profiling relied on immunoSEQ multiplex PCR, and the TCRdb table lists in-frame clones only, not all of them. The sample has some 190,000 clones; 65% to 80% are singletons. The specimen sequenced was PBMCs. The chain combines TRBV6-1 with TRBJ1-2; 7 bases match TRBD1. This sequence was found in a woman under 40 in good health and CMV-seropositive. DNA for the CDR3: TGTGCCAGCAGTCTCAAGGGGGACAGCGATGGCTACACCTTC. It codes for CASSLKGDSDGYTF.